What follows are 2 T cell receptor beta chains derived from one specimen sequenced in a study of blood T cell repertoires in COVID-19 (dated by TCRdb to the early 2020s). The library was produced with the immunoSEQ multiplex PCR assay. TCRdb carries this immuneACCESS record with in-frame sequences only. Its versions omit some clonotypes, under half of them owing to an unresolved V gene in the studies checked, with the rest unexplained. The sample table shows around 100,000 clones, and approximately 80% are seen once. The top ten hold more than 20% of the sample. The sequenced sample consisted of peripheral blood. Receptors originate from a human donor in a cohort sampled during active COVID-19.

This sequence joins TRBV7-2 and TRBJ1-6, with TRBD1 identical over 8 bases. The trim removed 4 bases at V and 13 bases at J, leaving 6 bases unmatched. CDR1 SGHTA and CDR2 FQGNSA come from the germline V gene. The CDR3 is 13 amino acids. CDR3 amino acids: CASSSQDRAPLHF. The DNA of the CDR3 is TGTGCCAGCAGCTCTCAGGACAGGGCGCCCCTCCACTTT.

V and J are TRBV10-1 and TRBJ1-3; D might be TRBD1 (6 bases). V was shortened by 3 bases and J by 4 bases, with 10 bases between the two germline ends. The germline CDR1 and CDR2 sequences are WNHNN and SYGVQD (reference sequence). There are 14 residues in the CDR3. CDR3 nucleotide sequence: TGCGCCAGCAGTGAAGGACAGCTCGGAAACACCATATATTTT. This encodes CASSEGQLGNTIYF.